Each of the 25 T cell receptor beta chains below was sequenced from the same sample in a study of chemoradiotherapy in HPV16-positive cancers. Libraries were prepared by immunoSEQ multiplex PCR; TCRdb keeps only in-frame clonotypes and omits some of them. The table records about 2,100 clones, approximately 70% of them present only once. This material was obtained from a patient who underwent chemoradiotherapy. The receptor source for this set is a human donor with HPV-associated anogenital cancer.

The chain has TRBV30 and TRBJ1-5; weak D call: TRBD1 (6 bases). This CDR3 is 13 amino acids long. In germline, CDR1 is GTSNPN, CDR2 SVGIG (reference sequence). Trimming pared 2 bases from V and 5 bases from J, leaving 10 bases between. The CDR3: CAWSRTEYQPQHF. The DNA of the CDR3 is TGTGCCTGGAGTCGGACAGAGTATCAGCCCCAGCATTTT.

J is TRBJ2-2 and V is TRBV11-3; 9 nucleotides agree with TRBD1. With V trimmed by 4 bases and J by 4 bases, 4 bases remained unmatched. Germline CDR1 SGHNT, CDR2 YENEEA. CDR3 length equals 15 residues. The chain's CDR3 is CASSYRGLSTGELFF. For the CDR3, the DNA is TGTGCCAGCAGCTACAGGGGGCTGAGCACCGGGGAGCTGTTTTTT.

This chain's CDR3 is CASSLESGGPYNEQFF. As DNA, the CDR3 is TGTGCCAGCAGCTTGGAAAGCGGGGGCCCCTACAATGAGCAGTTCTTC. The V and J genes are TRBV5-4 and TRBJ2-1; 8 nucleotides match TRBD2. Germline V gives CDR1 SGHNT, CDR2 YYREEE (reference sequence). V trimming: 0 bases; J trimming: 2 bases; junction bases outside the gene matches: 4. This CDR3 region has 16 residues. Supplemented by reference TRBV5-4 and TRBJ2-1, the full variable domain reads ETGVTQSPTHLIKTRGQQVTLRCSSQSGHNTVSWYQQALGQGPQFIFQYYREEENGRGNFPPRFSGLQFPNYSSELNVNALELDDSALYLCASSLESGGPYNEQFFGPGTRLTVL.

The V and J genes are TRBV7-2 and TRBJ2-2, with 7 positions matching TRBD1. The CDR3 totals 13 residues. CDR1 is SGHTA, CDR2 FQGNSA, per germline. V trimming: 3 bases; J trimming: 11 bases; junction bases outside the gene matches: 6. The CDR3 protein is CASSLDRRRELFF. The CDR3 DNA follows: TGTGCCAGCAGCTTGGACAGGAGGCGAGAGCTGTTTTTT.

In DNA form, the CDR3 reads TGTGCCAGCAGCTTACAGGGGAATCGTGCCTACGAGCAGTACTTC. Protein sequence: CASSLQGNRAYEQYF. The chain links TRBV7-2 to TRBJ2-7, with D possibly matching TRBD1 (6 bases). V lost 2 bases and J 2 bases, leaving 13 bases between the germline ends. This CDR3 has 15 amino acids. Germline CDR1 SGHTA, CDR2 FQGNSA.

About this clone: Germline is not matched at one junction end, which may reflect a read error. This chain joins TRBV7-7 and TRBJ2-5, with 9 positions matching TRBD1. This CDR3 is 15 amino acids long. Germline V gives CDR1 SSHAT, CDR2 FNYEAQ (reference sequence). Here the CDR3 reads CASSTDRGQGETQYF. In DNA form, the CDR3 reads TGTGCTAGCAGCACGGACAGGGGCCAAGGGGAGACCCAGTACTTC.

The gene calls are TRBV19 and TRBJ2-1; D may be TRBD1 (5 bases). Germline CDR1 and CDR2: LNHDA and SQIVND (reference sequence). This CDR3 contains 15 residues. V lost 2 bases and J 4 bases, leaving 12 bases between the germline ends. In DNA, the CDR3 is TGTGCCAGTAGTATAAGCCGGACACCTTACAATGAGCAGTTCTTC. This encodes CASSISRTPYNEQFF.

Points on this clone: The identical CDR3 is also encoded by other nucleotide sequences in the sample. This chain joins TRBV7-2 and TRBJ1-4, with D uncertain. Trimming stripped 1 base from V and 5 bases from J, with 5 bases between. Germline CDR1 is SGHTA and CDR2 is FQGNSA. The length of the CDR3 is 13 residues. CDR3 region: CASSLEANEKLFF. CDR3 DNA: TGTGCCAGCAGCTTAGAGGCCAATGAAAAACTGTTTTTT.

This clone showed up just a few times. The V call is TRBV4-1, the J call TRBJ2-5, with unresolved D. The CDR3 covers 15 residues. CDR1 MGHRA and CDR2 YSYEKL come from the germline V gene. V lost 1 base and J lost 1, with 10 bases in between. The CDR3 region is CASSQVFTAQETQYF. The CDR3 DNA is TGCGCCAGCAGCCAAGTGTTTACCGCCCAAGAGACCCAGTACTTC.

The rearrangement uses TRBV5-6 and TRBJ2-7; TRBD1 matches 8 bases. Germline trimming cut 3 bases from V and 6 bases from J; bases unmatched to any gene: 11. The CDR3 has 15 amino acids. The V gene's germline CDR1 is SGHDT and CDR2 YYEEEE. In nucleotides, the CDR3 is TGTGCCAGCAGCTCGGGGGACAGGAAGGTAGGCGAGCAGTACTTC. Translating it yields CASSSGDRKVGEQYF.

The chain joins TRBV30 to TRBJ1-5, with unresolved D. Germline V gene sequence: CDR1 GTSNPN, CDR2 SVGIG (reference sequence). V was shortened by 2 bases and J by 3 bases, with 8 bases between the two germline ends. This CDR3 has 13 amino acids. The CDR3 spells CAWSLVNNQPQHF. CDR3 DNA sequence: TGTGCCTGGAGTTTAGTTAACAATCAGCCCCAGCATTTT.

The genes are TRBV7-3 and TRBJ2-3; possible D gene TRBD1, 6 bases. V lost 5 bases and J lost 1, with 13 bases in between. Per the germline V gene, CDR1 is SGHTA and CDR2 is FQGTGA. This CDR3 is built from 15 residues. The CDR3 region is CASSLQGTGTDTQYF. CDR3 nucleotide sequence: TGTGCCAGCAGCCTACAGGGAACGGGCACAGATACGCAGTATTTT.

V is TRBV30 and J is TRBJ1-2; 9 bases align to TRBD1. J gave up 6 bases and V 3 bases, and 14 bases lay outside the gene matches. The CDR3 consists of 16 residues. Per the germline V gene, CDR1 is GTSNPN and CDR2 is SVGIG (reference sequence). In nucleotides, the CDR3 is TGTGCCTGGAGAGAACAACCGGGACAGGGAAAGAATGGCTACACCTTC. Encoded protein: CAWREQPGQGKNGYTF.

V gene TRBV28 combines with J gene TRBJ1-2; D remains ambiguous. Germline loops: CDR1 MDHEN, CDR2 SYDVKM. V lost 2 bases and J lost 4, with 17 bases in between. The CDR3 sequence is 16 residues long. DNA for the CDR3: TGTGCCAGCAGTTTAACGGCAGTACCTTGGGGCTATGGCTACACCTTC. Its translation is CASSLTAVPWGYGYTF.

The chain uses TRBV18 and TRBJ2-1; D unclear. Trimming took 1 base from V and 7 from J, leaving 8 bases between them. This CDR3 region has 13 residues. Germline CDR1 and CDR2: KGHSH and LQKENI. The CDR3 sequence is CASSPQSGNEQFF. The CDR3 DNA reads as TGTGCCAGCTCACCACAGAGTGGGAATGAGCAGTTCTTC.

V is TRBV12-5 and J is TRBJ2-3, with 11 bases fitting TRBD2. Germline CDR1 is LGHNT and CDR2 is FRNRAP. The CDR3 has 17 amino acids. The V segment lost 1 base and the J segment 3 bases; nucleotides outside the gene matches: 6. The CDR3 loop is CASGLGISGGVTDTQYF. The CDR3, as DNA: TGTGCTAGTGGTTTGGGAATTAGCGGGGGGGTTACAGATACGCAGTATTTT.

V and J are TRBV14 and TRBJ2-5; no firm D call. Germline V gene lookup returns CDR1 SGHDN and CDR2 FVKESK. V was clipped by 1 base and J by 1 base, with 13 bases between them. The CDR3 contains 16 residues. The CDR3 nucleotides read TGTGCCAGCAGCCAAGTAATTTTGGAATCCCAAGAGACCCAGTACTTC. Residues: CASSQVILESQETQYF.

The J gene is TRBJ2-2, the V gene TRBV4-2, with D maybe TRBD1 (6 bases). Looked up from germline, CDR1 is LGHNA and CDR2 is YNFKEQ. The CDR3 runs to 15 residues. The V gene lost 5 bases and the J gene lost 1 base, with 11 bases spanning the gap. The chain's CDR3 is CASSALGGNTGELFF. CDR3 in DNA: TGTGCCAGCAGCGCCCTAGGGGGGAACACCGGGGAGCTGTTTTTT.

The chain employs TRBV28 and TRBJ1-1, with 7 bases aligning to TRBD1. Trimming cost V 6 bases and J 3 bases; bases outside gene matches: 7. The CDR3 has 14 amino acids. CDR1 is MDHEN and CDR2 is SYDVKM in the germline V gene. The CDR3: CASSQTGVYTEAFF. Here the CDR3 DNA reads TGTGCCAGCAGCCAAACAGGGGTGTACACTGAAGCTTTCTTT.

Here the CDR3 reads CSARLAGGIAFF. DNA for the CDR3: TGCAGCGCCCGCCTGGCAGGGGGCATTGCTTTCTTT. J is TRBJ1-1 and V is TRBV29-1; TRBD1 agrees at 8 bases. Germline-derived CDR1 and CDR2 are SQVTM and ANQGSEA. The CDR3 loop spans 12 amino acids. Losses at the gene ends were 7 bases for V and 11 bases for J; bases not matched to a gene: 12.

The rearrangement uses TRBV9 and TRBJ1-6, with D hard to call. The length of the CDR3 is 15 residues. The germline V gene has CDR1 SGDLS and CDR2 YYNGEE. V was clipped by 2 bases and J by 10 bases, with 16 bases between them. This CDR3 reads CASSVGEVLRSPLHF. The CDR3 DNA reads as TGTGCCAGCAGCGTTGGGGAGGTCTTAAGATCACCCCTCCACTTT. Full variable domain (outside the CDR3, taken from reference TRBV9 and TRBJ1-6): DSGVTQTPKHLITATGQRVTLRCSPRSGDLSVYWYQQSLDQGLQFLIQYYNGEERAKGNILERFSAQQFPDLHSELNLSSLELGDSALYFCASSVGEVLRSPLHFGNGTRLTVT.

The gene calls are TRBV7-2 and TRBJ1-2, with D possibly TRBD1 on 6 matching bases. Germline CDR1 and CDR2: SGHTA and FQGNSA. The CDR3 runs 14 residues. V gave up 5 bases and J gave up 5 bases, with 15 bases separating them. The CDR3: CASSRPGQNYGYTF. The DNA of the CDR3 is TGTGCCAGCAGCCGCCCTGGACAGAATTATGGCTACACCTTC.

The chain links TRBV6-1 to TRBJ1-3; TRBD1 matches 9 bases. Germline assignment: CDR1 MNHNS and CDR2 SASEGT. This CDR3 is built from 15 residues. Germline trimming cut 7 bases from V and 4 bases from J; bases unmatched to any gene: 8. As DNA, the CDR3 is TGTGCCAGCAAGGACAGGGGTTCTTCGGGAAACACCATATATTTT. Its protein product is CASKDRGSSGNTIYF.

J is TRBJ2-7 and V is TRBV19, with 9 bases that match TRBD2. The V gene end was trimmed by 1 base and the J gene end by 7 bases; junction bases not matched to a gene: 8. Germline-derived CDR1 and CDR2 are LNHDA and SQIVND (reference sequence). The CDR3 covers 15 residues. CDR3 sequence reads: CASSIGLAVREEQYF. The CDR3 bases are TGTGCCAGTAGTATAGGACTAGCGGTCCGTGAGGAGCAGTACTTC.

This chain connects TRBV10-2 to TRBJ1-1; D not resolved. The CDR3 spans 12 residues. V shed 10 bases and J shed 7 bases, with 16 bases lying between them. Germline V gives CDR1 WSHSY, CDR2 SAAADI. The CDR3 sequence is CATHGLGGEAFF. CDR3 nucleotide sequence: TGCGCCACCCACGGCCTCGGCGGTGAAGCTTTCTTT.